The rows below give T cell receptor beta chains drawn from one sample of a study of cytomegalovirus exposure and HLA in healthy donors. This table comes from immunoSEQ multiplex PCR, and its TCRdb copy is limited to in-frame clones, with some not included. This table holds 89,000 or so clones, roughly 92% found once. Sequencing used PBMCs. These TCRs come from a woman in her 30s in good health and CMV-seropositive. Both conserved end residues are trimmed from each CDR3. The order of the fields is J gene, V gene, clone size, CDR3 protein. Size values are once, few and many counts, or a class for expanded clones, and some rows have none.

j_gene: TRBJ1-5
v_gene: TRBV28
abundance: .
CDR3aa: ASSSGQGAGYSNQPQH

j_gene: TRBJ1-1
v_gene: TRBV29-1
abundance: .
CDR3aa: SAGQGSSTEAF

j_gene: TRBJ1-5
v_gene: TRBV2
abundance: few
CDR3aa: ASRADYNQPQH

j_gene: TRBJ2-2
v_gene: TRBV5-1
abundance: .
CDR3aa: ASSLSGGGTGELF

j_gene: TRBJ2-7
v_gene: TRBV4-1
abundance: once
CDR3aa: ASSPGTSGHAAFSYEQY

j_gene: TRBJ2-7
v_gene: TRBV14
abundance: .
CDR3aa: ASSKLAGLSGSSYEQY

j_gene: TRBJ1-1
v_gene: TRBV5-6
abundance: .
CDR3aa: ASSPLNRFTEAF

j_gene: TRBJ2-7
v_gene: TRBV7-2
abundance: .
CDR3aa: ASGLAGGPSYEQY

j_gene: TRBJ2-7
v_gene: TRBV7-9
abundance: .
CDR3aa: ASSISSEQY

j_gene: TRBJ1-1
v_gene: TRBV18
abundance: .
CDR3aa: ASSLTGGTEAF

j_gene: TRBJ2-1
v_gene: TRBV18
abundance: .
CDR3aa: ASTPAAAYNEQF

j_gene: TRBJ2-7
v_gene: TRBV6-1
abundance: .
CDR3aa: ASSPRPSPGEQY

j_gene: TRBJ2-3
v_gene: TRBV6-1
abundance: .
CDR3aa: ASSARIGTSGSISPDTQY

j_gene: TRBJ2-5
v_gene: TRBV11-3
abundance: .
CDR3aa: ASSPGTGEQETQY

j_gene: TRBJ2-3
v_gene: TRBV27
abundance: .
CDR3aa: ASSPLAGITDTQY

j_gene: TRBJ1-4
v_gene: TRBV28
abundance: .
CDR3aa: ASSSLQGAVEKLF

j_gene: TRBJ2-5
v_gene: TRBV27
abundance: .
CDR3aa: ASSLEGALSGTQY

j_gene: TRBJ2-1
v_gene: TRBV19
abundance: .
CDR3aa: ASSIPLLAGDPEQF

j_gene: TRBJ1-5
v_gene: TRBV7-9
abundance: .
CDR3aa: ASSPGGGLGQPQH

j_gene: TRBJ1-3
v_gene: TRBV4-2
abundance: .
CDR3aa: ASSQNRGEGNTIY

j_gene: TRBJ1-1
v_gene: TRBV30
abundance: once
CDR3aa: AWAQGASNAEAF

j_gene: TRBJ2-1
v_gene: TRBV28
abundance: .
CDR3aa: ASSSEQITGTSDEQF

j_gene: TRBJ2-5
v_gene: TRBV28
abundance: .
CDR3aa: ASSRLAGQETQY

j_gene: TRBJ2-1
v_gene: TRBV4-2
abundance: .
CDR3aa: ASSQRVAGGLDEQF

j_gene: TRBJ2-6
v_gene: TRBV5-1
abundance: .
CDR3aa: ASSLARQGSGANVLT

j_gene: TRBJ1-2
v_gene: TRBV28
abundance: .
CDR3aa: ATTGGNYGYT

j_gene: TRBJ1-1
v_gene: TRBV27
abundance: .
CDR3aa: ASTQTGANTEAF

j_gene: TRBJ2-3
v_gene: TRBV30
abundance: .
CDR3aa: AWSLGTGFGDTQY

j_gene: TRBJ2-7
v_gene: TRBV28
abundance: .
CDR3aa: ASSSHGSGSYEQY

j_gene: TRBJ1-2
v_gene: TRBV7-9
abundance: once
CDR3aa: ASSSAGTAPNYGYT

j_gene: TRBJ2-3
v_gene: TRBV28
abundance: .
CDR3aa: ASSPGLAGGLGTDTQY

j_gene: TRBJ2-2
v_gene: TRBV18
abundance: .
CDR3aa: ASSVTSGKNTGELF

j_gene: TRBJ2-4
v_gene: TRBV18
abundance: .
CDR3aa: ASSYEVGAKNIQY

j_gene: TRBJ2-1
v_gene: TRBV27
abundance: .
CDR3aa: ASSFRTSGTIQYNEQF

j_gene: TRBJ2-7
v_gene: TRBV18
abundance: .
CDR3aa: ASSRDGGAYEQY

j_gene: TRBJ2-1
v_gene: TRBV28
abundance: .
CDR3aa: ASSFARLDPPGEQF

j_gene: TRBJ2-2
v_gene: TRBV7-8
abundance: .
CDR3aa: ASSPYLTSDGELF

j_gene: TRBJ2-1
v_gene: TRBV10-3
abundance: .
CDR3aa: AIRDRTSGNKEGNEQF

j_gene: TRBJ2-5
v_gene: TRBV11-2
abundance: few
CDR3aa: ASSPTGTRFSETQY

j_gene: TRBJ2-7
v_gene: TRBV5-8
abundance: few
CDR3aa: ASSRNLWTGSGEQY

j_gene: TRBJ1-1
v_gene: TRBV27
abundance: .
CDR3aa: ASSPLGTGRMNTEAF

j_gene: TRBJ1-2
v_gene: TRBV5-1
abundance: .
CDR3aa: ASSPDRGQDGYT

j_gene: TRBJ2-1
v_gene: TRBV6-1
abundance: .
CDR3aa: ASSTGSEQF

j_gene: TRBJ1-1
v_gene: TRBV5-4
abundance: .
CDR3aa: ASSFTQDTEAF

j_gene: TRBJ2-5
v_gene: TRBV28
abundance: .
CDR3aa: ASSLEGGQETQY

j_gene: TRBJ2-7
v_gene: TRBV10-3
abundance: .
CDR3aa: AITETRSSYEQY

j_gene: TRBJ2-3
v_gene: TRBV27
abundance: .
CDR3aa: ASSILAGSPGDTQY

j_gene: TRBJ2-7
v_gene: TRBV6-5
abundance: .
CDR3aa: ASSSGRAYEQY

j_gene: TRBJ1-1
v_gene: TRBV5-6
abundance: few
CDR3aa: ASSSGLWEGEGEAF

j_gene: TRBJ2-6
v_gene: TRBV6-5
abundance: .
CDR3aa: ASSLQGPGANVLT

j_gene: TRBJ2-6
v_gene: TRBV7-2
abundance: .
CDR3aa: ASSLRSGQVNSGANVLT

j_gene: TRBJ2-7
v_gene: TRBV19
abundance: .
CDR3aa: ASSIDTSVNYEQY

j_gene: TRBJ2-7
v_gene: TRBV7-6
abundance: .
CDR3aa: ASSAGLAGGGNYEQY

j_gene: TRBJ2-1
v_gene: TRBV13
abundance: .
CDR3aa: ASSLEGGRGSSYNEQF

j_gene: TRBJ2-5
v_gene: TRBV9
abundance: .
CDR3aa: ASSVGQGRETQY